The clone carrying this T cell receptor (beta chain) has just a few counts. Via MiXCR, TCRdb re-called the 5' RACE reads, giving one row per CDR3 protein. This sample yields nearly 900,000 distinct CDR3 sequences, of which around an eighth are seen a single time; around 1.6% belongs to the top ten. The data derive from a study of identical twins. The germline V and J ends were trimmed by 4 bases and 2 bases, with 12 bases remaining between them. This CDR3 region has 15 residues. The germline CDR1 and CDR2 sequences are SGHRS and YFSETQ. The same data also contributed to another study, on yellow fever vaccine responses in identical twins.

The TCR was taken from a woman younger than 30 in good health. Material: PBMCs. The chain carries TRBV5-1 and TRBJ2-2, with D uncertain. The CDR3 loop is CASSGAGKNTGELFF. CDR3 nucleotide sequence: TGCGCCAGCAGCGGAGCAGGCAAAAACACCGGGGAGCTGTTTTTT. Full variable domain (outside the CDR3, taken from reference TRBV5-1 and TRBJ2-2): KAGVTQTPRYLIKTRGQQVTLSCSPISGHRSVSWYQQTPGQGLQFLFEYFSETQRNKGNFPGRFSGRQFSNSRSEMNVSTLELGDSALYLCASSGAGKNTGELFFGEGSRLTVL.